This is a list of T cell receptor beta chains from one sample in a study of cytomegalovirus exposure and HLA in healthy donors. Libraries were prepared by immunoSEQ multiplex PCR; TCRdb keeps only in-frame clonotypes and omits some of them. The table shows around 130,000 clones, with around 77% occurring only once. Sample: PBMCs. The receptors were gathered from a man aged 18 to 29 in good health and CMV-seropositive. Each CDR3 is given without its conserved first and last residue. Fields, in order: J gene, V gene, clone size, CDR3 protein. Some rows have no size entry. The others give once, few or many, or a class for an expanded clone.

TRBJ1-1 | TRBV6-5 | NA | ASSYRPGQMNTEAF
NA | TRBV4-1 | NA | ASSQGLAGVGEQY
TRBJ2-2 | TRBV6-6 | NA | ASSRSVGLNTGELF
TRBJ2-1 | TRBV27 | NA | ASSFGTGGYNEQF
TRBJ2-1 | TRBV25-1 | NA | ASLRTGSDEQF
TRBJ1-2 | TRBV6-1 | NA | ASSGPDRTSYGYT
TRBJ2-7 | TRBV29-1 | NA | SVAKRIPAYEQY
TRBJ2-1 | TRBV6-5 | once | ASSSHPLALNNEQF
TRBJ2-3 | TRBV5-5 | NA | ASSLATSGYTDTQY
TRBJ1-4 | TRBV7-8 | NA | ASSPLAGTTNEKLF
TRBJ2-7 | TRBV15 | few | ATSREATGNYEQY
TRBJ2-7 | TRBV4-1 | once | ASMQYRDRGYEQY
TRBJ1-1 | TRBV19 | once | ASSISPAASGDTEAF
TRBJ2-7 | TRBV5-4 | NA | ASSPSVGRGYEQY
TRBJ1-4 | TRBV5-1 | NA | ASSPPGYEKLF
TRBJ2-3 | TRBV10-1 | NA | ASSESTAQSADTQY
TRBJ2-1 | TRBV7-9 | once | ASSFRTSENEQF
TRBJ1-5 | TRBV10-2 | few | ASRQADGQPQH
TRBJ2-7 | TRBV27 | NA | ASSEGLGIPREQY
TRBJ1-2 | TRBV5-5 | NA | ASSSPGQGILYGYT
TRBJ2-3 | TRBV7-8 | NA | ASSSSGSLY
TRBJ2-5 | TRBV30 | few | AWKASRETQY
TRBJ2-7 | TRBV5-4 | NA | ASSLDGYEQY
TRBJ2-7 | TRBV6-5 | NA | ASKPSGNSHEQY
TRBJ2-1 | TRBV2 | NA | ASSQTSESYNEQF
TRBJ1-4 | TRBV6-6 | few | ASSYSRSEKLF
TRBJ2-2 | TRBV5-4 | NA | ASSFEAGDTGELF
TRBJ2-3 | TRBV27 | few | ASSFKSSGTSTDTQY
TRBJ2-5 | TRBV7-8 | NA | ASSFPGGVQETQY